This T cell receptor (beta chain) stems from a study of Ad26.COV2.S vaccination and SARS-CoV-2 variants. Clones were sequenced by immunoSEQ multiplex PCR, and TCRdb holds only the in-frame ones, with some missing. The sample carries a few hundred thousand clones, 87% recorded once. Germline V gives CDR1 LGHDT, CDR2 YNNKEL (reference sequence). The length of the CDR3 is 21 residues. The ends lost 2 bases at V and 3 bases at J; junction bases unmatched: 21. Treatment meaning: around 19 received Ad26.COV2.S at low or high dose, single or two shots; a few received placebo; per-sample allocation not given. Specimens were obtained on day 63 following the first vaccine or placebo injection. Ad26 vector vaccine expressed Wuhan-strain SARS-CoV-2 spike. To note about this clone: What it binds is not known.

Broader study findings: The study found higher spike-specific TCR breadth in vaccine than placebo recipients.

The sequencing here drew on peripheral blood, taken in a trial of Ad26.COV2.S vaccine versus placebo. This clonotype was sampled from a person between 18 and 65 years old who received the Ad26.COV2.S COVID-19 vaccine or a placebo. The chain combines TRBV3-1 (or the pseudogene TRBV3-2) with TRBJ1-4, with 7 bases identical to TRBD1. The DNA of the CDR3 is TGTGCCAGCAGCCAATCCTTGGGGGTGACAGGGTTCGAGGTTTCTAATGAAAAACTGTTTTTT. Translated: CASSQSLGVTGFEVSNEKLFF.